This T cell receptor beta chain emerged from a study of Tregs in tolerant kidney transplant recipients. Study-wide results and caveats: Some patients' samples used different primers over time, so nucleotide sequences weren't comparable.

Only in-frame clones appear in the TCRdb table, and some are missing; sequencing was by immunoSEQ multiplex PCR. The sample features 30,000 or so clones, with roughly an eighth in its top ten. Regarding this clone: The antigen remains unidentified. The read is 3 residues too short to cover the CDR3 end, so that end is filled in from the germline J gene.

CDR1 is DFQATT, CDR2 SNEGSKA, per germline (reference sequence). The CDR3 consists of 15 residues. The V gene lost 6 bases and the J gene lost 0 bases, with 17 bases spanning the gap. The TCR sequence derives from a human donor who received a combined kidney and bone marrow transplant. Here the sequenced sample was CD8+ T cells from blood, taken before the transplant. The chain uses TRBV20-1 and TRBJ1-1; D not certain. The CDR3 loop is CSAQALPGMNTEAFF. The sequenced CDR3 bases are TGCAGTGCCCAAGCGCTGCCGGGTATGAACACTGAA.